This TCR beta chain was retrieved from a study of blood T cell repertoires in COVID-19. The data were produced by immunoSEQ multiplex PCR, yet TCRdb's version contains in-frame clones alone and is incomplete. The data hold roughly 100,000 clones, with over 75% observed a single time. CDR3 length: 12 amino acids. CDR1 is MNHEY and CDR2 is SMNVEV in the germline V gene (reference sequence). Trimming pared 1 base from V and 15 bases from J, leaving 13 bases between. The chain uses TRBV27 and TRBJ2-1; possible D gene TRBD1, 6 bases. The receptor comes from a human donor in a cohort sampled during active COVID-19. Sequencing was done on a sample of peripheral blood. The CDR3 nucleotides read TGTGCCAGCAGTTTATGGGGGACATCCTGGTTCTTC. The encoded protein is CASSLWGTSWFF.